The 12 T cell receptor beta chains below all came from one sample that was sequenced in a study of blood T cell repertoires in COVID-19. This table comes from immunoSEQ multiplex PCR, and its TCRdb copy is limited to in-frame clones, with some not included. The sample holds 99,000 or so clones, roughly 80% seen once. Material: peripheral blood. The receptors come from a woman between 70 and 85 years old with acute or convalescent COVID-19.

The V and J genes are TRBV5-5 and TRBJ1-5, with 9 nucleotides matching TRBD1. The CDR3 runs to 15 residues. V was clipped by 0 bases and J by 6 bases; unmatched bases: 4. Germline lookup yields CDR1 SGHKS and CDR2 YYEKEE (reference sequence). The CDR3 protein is CASSLGQGDRQPQHF. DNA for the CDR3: TGTGCCAGCAGCTTGGGACAGGGGGATCGTCAGCCCCAGCATTTT.

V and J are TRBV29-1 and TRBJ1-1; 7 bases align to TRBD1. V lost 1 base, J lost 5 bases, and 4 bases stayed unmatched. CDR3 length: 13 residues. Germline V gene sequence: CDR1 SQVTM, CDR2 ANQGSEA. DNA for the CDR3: TGCAGCGTTGAAGGAGCAGGGGGGACTGAAGCTTTCTTT. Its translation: CSVEGAGGTEAFF.

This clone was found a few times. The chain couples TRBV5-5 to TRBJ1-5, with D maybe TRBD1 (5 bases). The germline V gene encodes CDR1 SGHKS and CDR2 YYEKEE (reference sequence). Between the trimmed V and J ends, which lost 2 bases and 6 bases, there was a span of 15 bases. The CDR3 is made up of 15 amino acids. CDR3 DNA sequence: TGTGCCAGCAGCTTTCAAGGGGCGGGGAGTCAGCCCCAGCATTTT. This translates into CASSFQGAGSQPQHF.

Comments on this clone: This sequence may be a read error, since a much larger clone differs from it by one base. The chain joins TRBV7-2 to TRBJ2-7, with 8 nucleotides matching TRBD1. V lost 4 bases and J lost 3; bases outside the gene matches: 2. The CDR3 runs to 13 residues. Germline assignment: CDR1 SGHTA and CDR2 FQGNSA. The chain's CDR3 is CASSSDRGYEQYF. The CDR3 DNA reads TGTGCCAGCAGCTCCGACAGGGGCTACGAGCAGTACTTC.

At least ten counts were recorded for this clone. The CDR3 reads CASSPWRVDSNYGYTF. The CDR3 DNA sequence: TGTGCCAGCAGCCCCTGGAGGGTAGACTCTAACTATGGCTACACCTTC. This chain links TRBV3-1 (or the pseudogene TRBV3-2) with TRBJ1-2, with D unresolved. Trimming cost V 4 bases and J 0 bases, with 15 bases left between them. The CDR3 spans 16 residues. Germline V lookup: CDR1 LGHDT, CDR2 YNNKEL (reference sequence).

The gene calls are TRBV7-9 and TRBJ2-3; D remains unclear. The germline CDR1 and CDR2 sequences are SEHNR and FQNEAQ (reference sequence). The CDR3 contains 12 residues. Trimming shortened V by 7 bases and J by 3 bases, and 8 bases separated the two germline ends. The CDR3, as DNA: TGTGCCAGCACCAAGAGGACAGATACGCAGTATTTT. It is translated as CASTKRTDTQYF.

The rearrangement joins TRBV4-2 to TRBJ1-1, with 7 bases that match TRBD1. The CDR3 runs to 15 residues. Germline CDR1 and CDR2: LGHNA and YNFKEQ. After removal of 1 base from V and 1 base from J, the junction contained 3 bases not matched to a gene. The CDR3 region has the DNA TGTGCCAGCAGCCAAGTGACAGGGAGGAACACTGAAGCTTTCTTT. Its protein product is CASSQVTGRNTEAFF.

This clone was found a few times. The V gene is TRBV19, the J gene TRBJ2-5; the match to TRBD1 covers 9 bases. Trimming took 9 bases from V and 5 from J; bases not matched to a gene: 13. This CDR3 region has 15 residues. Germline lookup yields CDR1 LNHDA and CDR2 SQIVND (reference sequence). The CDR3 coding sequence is TGTGCCAGCCGACCTCCGGGACAGGGAATGGAGACCCAGTACTTC. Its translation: CASRPPGQGMETQYF.

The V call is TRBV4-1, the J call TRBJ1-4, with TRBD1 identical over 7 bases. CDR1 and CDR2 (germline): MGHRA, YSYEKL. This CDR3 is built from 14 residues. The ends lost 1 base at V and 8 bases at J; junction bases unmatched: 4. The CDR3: CASSQGGTVEKLFF. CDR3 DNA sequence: TGCGCCAGCAGCCAAGGAGGGACAGTCGAAAAACTGTTTTTT.

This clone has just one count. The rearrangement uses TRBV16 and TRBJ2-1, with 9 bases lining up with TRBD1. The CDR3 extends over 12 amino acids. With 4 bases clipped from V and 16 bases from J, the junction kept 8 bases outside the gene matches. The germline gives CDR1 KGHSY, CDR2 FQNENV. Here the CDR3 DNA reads TGTGCCAGCAGCCCCAAAGGGGACAGGGAATTCTTC. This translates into CASSPKGDREFF.

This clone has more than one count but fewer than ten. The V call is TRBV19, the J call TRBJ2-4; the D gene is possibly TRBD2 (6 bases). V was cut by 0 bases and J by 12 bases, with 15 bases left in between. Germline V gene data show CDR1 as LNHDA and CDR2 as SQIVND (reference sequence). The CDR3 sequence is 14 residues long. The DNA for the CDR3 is TGTGCCAGTAGTATAGAGGGGGGACTCACGGGTCAGTACTTC. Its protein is CASSIEGGLTGQYF.

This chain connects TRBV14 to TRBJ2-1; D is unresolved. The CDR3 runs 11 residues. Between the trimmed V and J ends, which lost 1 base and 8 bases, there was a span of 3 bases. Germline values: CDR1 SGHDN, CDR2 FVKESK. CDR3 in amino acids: CASSQGHEQFF. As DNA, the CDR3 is TGTGCCAGCAGCCAAGGGCATGAGCAGTTCTTC.